The entry below gives a single TCR beta chain sequence along with its context. The germline gene is not matched at one end of the junction; a read error may be the cause. TCRdb re-analysed the PCR reads in MiXCR, keeping a single row per CDR3 protein. There are some 27,000 distinct CDR3 sequences in the sample; around 53% occur only once, and roughly half lies in the top ten. This entry comes from a study of CD4 and CD8 cells across lung adenocarcinoma regions. The CDR3 is 14 residues long. Germline CDR1 and CDR2: WNHNN and SYGVQD (reference sequence). The patients had localized lung adenocarcinoma, a non-small cell subtype.

The receptor's source is a male donor with lung adenocarcinoma. The CD4 and CD8 labels of this study may be unreliable. Sequenced input: CD8+ T cells from the center of a lung tumor. The chain links TRBV10-1 to TRBJ2-3, with TRBD1 identical over 8 bases. The assigned J gene may be wrong: the sequence end matches TRBJ2-7 better. Here the CDR3 reads CGSRGRSHKDTQYF. The CDR3 DNA follows: TGCGGCAGCAGGGGGCGATCACACAAAGACACGCAGTACTTC.